The 24 T cell receptor beta chains below come from one sample, sequenced in a study of regulatory T cells in long-lasting Graves disease. HTBI primers from iRepertoire and Arm-PCR of CDR3 regions yielded the TCR beta libraries. TCRdb ran MiXCR on the multiplex PCR reads and lists one entry per CDR3 protein. The sample carries hundreds of thousands of distinct CDR3 sequences, over 14% recorded once. Time point described: newly diagnosed GD, antithyroid drugs for less than 3 months. The TCR library was made from RNA that had been extracted from PBMCs in TRIzol. Another study also made use of these data, one on T cells in Graves' hyperthyroidism and ophthalmopathy.

This material consisted of peripheral blood mononuclear cells (PBMCs), taken at new diagnosis, from a patient treated with antithyroid drugs. The receptors shown here come from a woman aged 40 to 50 with Graves disease.

This clonotype was observed many times. This rearrangement joins TRBV28 to TRBJ1-3, with unresolved D. The CDR3 length is 14 residues. Germline CDR1 and CDR2: MDHEN and SYDVKM. Trimming cost V 6 bases and J 0 bases, with 9 bases left between them. The CDR3 DNA follows: TGTGCCAGCAGCAGACTGGCCTCTGGAAACACCATATATTTT. This translates into CASSRLASGNTIYF.

This clonotype was counted ten times or more. The chain couples TRBV28 to TRBJ1-2, with 7 bases lining up with TRBD1. After removal of 4 bases from V and 4 bases from J, the junction contained 3 bases not matched to a gene. Germline V gives CDR1 MDHEN, CDR2 SYDVKM. The CDR3 totals 13 residues. This CDR3 reads CASSSDRVYGYTF. CDR3 bases: TGTGCCAGCAGTTCTGACAGGGTCTATGGCTACACCTTC.

This clonotype was seen ten or more times. This chain links TRBV6-1 with TRBJ1-2; 8 nucleotides agree with TRBD1. CDR3 length: 14 residues. V gave up 6 bases and J gave up 5 bases; unmatched junction bases: 8. Germline lookup yields CDR1 MNHNS and CDR2 SASEGT. The CDR3 sequence is CASRVRTGSYGYTF. The CDR3 DNA sequence: TGTGCCAGCAGGGTTAGGACAGGGTCTTATGGCTACACCTTC.

This chain links TRBV4-1 with TRBJ2-3; TRBD2 agrees at 9 bases. CDR3 length equals 17 residues. The V segment lost 4 bases and the J segment 0 bases; nucleotides outside the gene matches: 8. The germline CDR1 and CDR2 sequences are MGHRA and YSYEKL. The CDR3, as DNA: TGCGCCAGCAGCCTCCGTAGCGGGAGAGACAGCACAGATACGCAGTATTTT. Translating it yields CASSLRSGRDSTDTQYF.

The rearrangement uses TRBV7-8 and TRBJ2-7; 8 bases map to TRBD2. The CDR3 sequence is 18 residues long. V lost 9 bases and J lost 4; bases outside the gene matches: 23. The germline gives CDR1 SGHVS, CDR2 FQNEAQ. For the CDR3, the DNA is TGTGCCAGTAGTATCGGGAGCGGGGGAAGCGGAACCAGTTACGAGCAGTACTTC. This gives the protein CASSIGSGGSGTSYEQYF. Combining the CDR3 with reference TRBV7-8 and TRBJ2-7 gives the whole variable domain GAGVSQSPRYKVAKRGQDVALRCDPISGHVSLFWYQQALGQGPEFLTYFQNEAQLDKSGLPSDRFFAERPEGSVSTLKIQRTQQEDSAVYLCASSIGSGGSGTSYEQYFGPGTRLTVT.

This clonotype was detected many times. The rearrangement joins TRBV10-3 to TRBJ2-2; the D call may be TRBD1 or TRBD2 (5 bases each). The CDR3 covers 17 residues. Per the germline V gene, CDR1 is ENHRY and CDR2 is SYGVKD. The V gene lost 6 bases and the J gene lost 3 bases, with 20 bases spanning the gap. The CDR3 here is CAISARTPTVDTGELFF. CDR3 nucleotide sequence: TGTGCCATCAGCGCTAGGACTCCGACAGTCGACACCGGGGAGCTGTTTTTT.

This clonotype has ten or more counts. The V gene is TRBV28, the J gene TRBJ2-1, with 13 nucleotides matching TRBD2. Unmatched junction bases numbered 4, after V lost 2 bases and J lost 9 bases. The CDR3 has 15 residues. CDR1 MDHEN and CDR2 SYDVKM come from the germline V gene. Here the CDR3 reads CASSLGLAGVSEQFF. CDR3 coding DNA: TGTGCCAGCAGTTTAGGACTAGCGGGAGTTAGTGAGCAGTTCTTC.

This clonotype was seen at least ten times. The rearrangement links TRBV20-1 to TRBJ2-7; TRBD1 might be the D (6 bases). V lost 2 bases and J 1 base, leaving 9 bases between the germline ends. The CDR3 covers 13 residues. Germline CDR1 and CDR2: DFQATT and SNEGSKA (reference sequence). The chain's CDR3 is CSARTGISYEQYF. The CDR3 DNA reads as TGCAGTGCTAGAACAGGGATATCCTACGAGCAGTACTTC.

This rearrangement joins TRBV2 to TRBJ1-5; D is uncertain. V was pared by 7 bases and J by 4 bases, with 8 bases between. Per germline, CDR1 SNHLY and CDR2 FYNNEI. The CDR3 is 12 amino acids. CDR3 region: CASNVRNQPQHF. Here the CDR3 DNA reads TGTGCCAGCAACGTCCGTAATCAGCCCCAGCATTTT.

The rearrangement links TRBV10-3 to TRBJ2-7; TRBD2 agrees at 7 bases. The CDR3 totals 16 residues. V lost 0 bases and J lost 0; bases outside the gene matches: 5. CDR1 and CDR2 (germline): ENHRY, SYGVKD. The CDR3 protein is CAISESMASGSYEQYF. The CDR3 bases are TGTGCCATCAGTGAGTCGATGGCTAGCGGCTCCTACGAGCAGTACTTC.

Ten or more counts support this clonotype. This chain joins TRBV12-3 or TRBV12-4 and TRBJ2-4, with D unclear. The CDR3 extends over 15 amino acids. V lost 2 bases to trimming and J lost 0 bases, with 8 bases between them. The CDR3 coding sequence is TGTGCCAGCAGTTTATTGGTCGCAGCCAAAAACATTCAGTACTTC. It encodes CASSLLVAAKNIQYF.

The table lists this clonotype with many counts. This chain joins TRBV5-1 and TRBJ2-2; 11 bases match TRBD2. The V segment lost 1 base and the J segment 4 bases; nucleotides outside the gene matches: 3. In germline, CDR1 is SGHRS, CDR2 YFSETQ. This CDR3 is built from 16 residues. The CDR3 DNA follows: TGCGCCAGCAGCTTGTCCCTAGCGGGAGGCACCGGGGAGCTGTTTTTT. It is translated as CASSLSLAGGTGELFF.

The chain couples TRBV28 to TRBJ1-4; D not certain. V lost 5 bases and J 6 bases, leaving 4 bases between the germline ends. The V gene's germline CDR1 is MDHEN and CDR2 SYDVKM. This CDR3 has 11 residues. The CDR3 coding sequence is TGTGCCAGCAGTATCCATGAAAAACTGTTTTTT. Protein product: CASSIHEKLFF.

This clonotype was seen a few times. This could be a read error, since a much larger clone is one nucleotide away. The chain recombines TRBV5-5 with TRBJ2-1; the D gene is possibly TRBD2 (7 bases). The germline V and J ends were trimmed by 3 bases and 9 bases, with 22 bases remaining between them. This CDR3 has 16 amino acids. Germline V CDR1 and CDR2: SGHKS, YYEKEE (reference sequence). Written as DNA, the CDR3 is TGTGCCAGCAGCTCCCGTCCAGGGGACTACAATGGTGAGCAGTTCTTC. As protein: CASSSRPGDYNGEQFF.

The chain is built from TRBV19 and TRBJ1-5; possibly TRBD1 for D (6 bases). V lost 8 bases, J lost 1 base, and 12 bases lay in between. Germline CDR1 reads LNHDA; CDR2 reads SQIVND (reference sequence). The CDR3 is 14 amino acids. This chain's CDR3 is CASHGGKSNQPQHF. The CDR3 DNA reads TGTGCCAGTCACGGGGGCAAAAGCAATCAGCCCCAGCATTTT. The whole variable domain, filled in from reference TRBV19 and TRBJ1-5, reads DGGITQSPKYLFRKEGQNVTLSCEQNLNHDAMYWYRQDPGQGLRLIYYSQIVNDFQKGDIAEGYSVSREKKESFPLTVTSAQKNPTAFYLCASHGGKSNQPQHFGDGTRLSIL.

In this sample, this clonotype turned up many times. The chain couples TRBV11-2 to TRBJ2-7, with 9 bases matching TRBD1. The CDR3 extends over 14 amino acids. With V trimmed by 5 bases and J by 2 bases, 4 bases remained unmatched. Germline CDR1 and CDR2: SGHAT and FQNNGV. The CDR3 DNA sequence: TGTGCCAGCAGCGCGGGACAGGGAACCTACGAGCAGTACTTC. It translates to CASSAGQGTYEQYF.

This clonotype came up a few times. The rearrangement uses TRBV5-1 and TRBJ1-3; D ambiguous. CDR3 length: 16 residues. Between the trimmed V and J ends, which lost 0 bases and 0 bases, there was a span of 10 bases. Germline loops: CDR1 SGHRS, CDR2 YFSETQ. Here the CDR3 reads CASSLETARSGNTIYF. CDR3 nucleotide sequence: TGCGCCAGCAGCTTGGAAACAGCACGCTCTGGAAACACCATATATTTT.

This clonotype was counted ten times or more. The chain has TRBV28 and TRBJ1-5; 9 positions agree with TRBD1. CDR1 and CDR2 (germline): MDHEN, SYDVKM. The CDR3 consists of 14 residues. The V and J ends lost 6 bases and 3 bases, in that order; junction bases with no gene match: 3. The CDR3 coding sequence is TGTGCCAGCAGCCGGACAGGGGACAATCAGCCCCAGCATTTT. Amino acid sequence: CASSRTGDNQPQHF.

This chain links TRBV12-3 or TRBV12-4 with TRBJ2-1; 13 bases align to TRBD2. The CDR3 length is 18 residues. V shed 6 bases, J shed 9 bases, and the junction held 17 bases outside the gene matches. DNA of the CDR3: TGTGCCAGCAGCAGCTCAGTACTAGCGGGAGGGCCCTATATTGAGCAGTTCTTC. Translating gives CASSSSVLAGGPYIEQFF.

This clonotype was detected a few times. The J gene is TRBJ1-2, the V gene TRBV6-1; a possible D gene is TRBD1 (5 bases). Per germline, CDR1 MNHNS and CDR2 SASEGT. The CDR3 loop spans 15 amino acids. Trimming shortened V by 7 bases and J by 4 bases, and 19 bases separated the two germline ends. The CDR3 DNA reads as TGTGCCAGCAACGTGGAGGGCGACAGCATCTATGGCTACACCTTC. Amino acids: CASNVEGDSIYGYTF.

This clonotype was seen more than once but under ten times. The V gene is TRBV20-1, the J gene TRBJ2-1; 7 bases line up with TRBD2. This CDR3 region has 16 residues. Germline V gene data show CDR1 as DFQATT and CDR2 as SNEGSKA (reference sequence). J gave up 4 bases and V 5 bases, and 14 bases lay outside the gene matches. CDR3 amino acids: CSALNAGGSNYNEQFF. CDR3 DNA sequence: TGCAGTGCTTTGAATGCGGGCGGGAGTAATTACAATGAGCAGTTCTTC.

This clonotype was observed a handful of times. This sequence joins TRBV30 and TRBJ1-5, with D uncertain. V was clipped by 0 bases and J by 3 bases, with 6 bases between them. There are 13 residues in the CDR3. The V gene's germline CDR1 is GTSNPN and CDR2 SVGIG (reference sequence). CDR3 in DNA: TGTGCCTGGAGTGTTTATAACAATCAGCCCCAGCATTTT. It encodes CAWSVYNNQPQHF.

This clonotype was seen at least ten times. The gene calls are TRBV10-3 and TRBJ2-2, with a weak D call TRBD2 (6 bases). The V end lost 3 bases, the J end lost 3 bases, and 11 bases lay between the germline ends. The CDR3 has 15 residues. Germline CDR1 ENHRY, CDR2 SYGVKD. CDR3 sequence reads: CAISEPGVDTGELFF. In DNA form, the CDR3 reads TGTGCCATCAGTGAACCGGGGGTCGACACCGGGGAGCTGTTTTTT.

At least ten counts were recorded for this clonotype. The CDR3 region is CASSFSLESGDEQFF. As DNA, the CDR3 is TGTGCCAGCAGCTTCTCCTTAGAATCCGGCGATGAGCAGTTCTTC. This chain joins TRBV11-2 and TRBJ2-5; D unclear. The J call is in doubt because the DNA end fits TRBJ2-1 better. The CDR3 runs to 15 residues. Germline loops: CDR1 SGHAT, CDR2 FQNNGV.